This T cell receptor (beta chain) was obtained from a study of blood T cell repertoires in COVID-19. Background on the study: PBMCs, B-cell-depleted T cells, or T cells were the source of the cDNA or gDNA that made up the material.

CDR1 is KGHSH, CDR2 LQKENI, per germline. V was cut by 5 bases and J by 2 bases, with 9 bases left in between. This CDR3 has 13 residues. Profiling relied on immunoSEQ multiplex PCR, and the TCRdb table lists in-frame clones only, not all of them. In the table there are 250,000 to 350,000 clones, roughly 87% of which are singletons. This sequence joins TRBV18 and TRBJ1-2; D unclear. This receptor was obtained from a woman between 25 and 40 years old who had recovered from COVID-19. The specimen was PBMCs or T cells enriched from blood (not recorded which). CDR3: CASSAGSNYGYTF. In DNA, the CDR3 is TGTGCCAGCTCAGCCGGGAGCAACTATGGCTACACCTTC.